This T cell receptor (beta chain) emerged from a study of shared clonotypes between healthy human individuals. Overall study: CD4 naive and CD4 memory each took three plates per donor, while CD8 naive took two and CD8 memory one. Study-level findings and limits: Non-shared clonotypes displayed generation probabilities falling below those of clonotypes present in all four donors.

To note about this clone: Its target is not known.

The sorted-subset replicate PCRs were given about 210 ng DNA, which is tens of thousands of T cell genomes. Profiling relied on immunoSEQ multiplex PCR, and the TCRdb table lists in-frame clones only, not all of them. This sample has approximately 2,000,000 clones; 85% to 95% occur once, and the top ten carry roughly 0.34%. The CDR3 has 16 amino acids. V lost 2 bases, J lost 9 bases, and 19 bases lay in between. Germline V gene lookup returns CDR1 SNHLY and CDR2 FYNNEI. CD4+ cells were split into CD45RA+ naive and CD45RA-negative memory subsets. The TCR comes from a man aged 18 to 30 in good health. Some clones in this sample may be carry-over from other donors' samples. Sequenced: naive CD4+ T cells from PBMCs. The subset was: CD45RA+ positively selected. The V and J genes are TRBV2 and TRBJ1-4, with D maybe TRBD1 (6 bases). In DNA, the CDR3 is TGTGCCAGCAGTGAATCTAGGACAGCCGGGAGGCAAAAACTGTTTTTT. This sequence encodes CASSESRTAGRQKLFF.